This TCR beta chain was captured by sequencing in a study of T cell responses to AZD1222 COVID-19 vaccine. Study results and caveats: Repertoire sampling occurred only after the peak T cell response.

Notes on this clone: Antigen: not known.

Sequencing used immunoSEQ multiplex PCR; TCRdb keeps in-frame clones, though not all of them. The data contain about 85,000 clones, approximately 86% of them singletons. The J segment lost 4 bases and the V segment lost 4 bases, leaving 11 bases of the junction unmatched. CDR1 and CDR2 from the germline V gene are SGHTA and FQGNSA. There are 19 residues in the CDR3. This receptor was identified in an adult in good health. This chain connects TRBV7-2 to TRBJ2-3, with TRBD2 matching over 16 bases. Sequencing used peripheral blood, obtained on day 0 of MenACWY control vaccination. CDR3 sequence reads: CASSYHGTSGGASPDTQYF. DNA of the CDR3: TGTGCCAGCAGCTACCATGGGACTAGCGGGGGGGCTTCCCCAGATACGCAGTATTTT.